The rows below give T cell receptor beta chains drawn from one sample of a study of regulatory and conventional T cells in RAG deficiency. The assay was immunoSEQ multiplex PCR, and TCRdb's table has in-frame clones only and misses some. The sample yields about 46,000 clones, 70% to 90% seen once. This sample also belongs to another study, concerning regulatory T cells.

What was sequenced was CD4+ effector T cells sorted from blood. These receptors were collected from a human donor in good health. CDR3s include the opening cysteine and the closing phenylalanine or tryptophan.

j_call v_call cdr3_aa
TRBJ2-1 TRBV5-1 CASSLSRTGKFTYNEQFF
TRBJ1-6 TRBV25-1 CASSEVVGSRAPLHF
TRBJ1-1 TRBV5-6 CASSFRRNTEAFF
TRBJ2-2 TRBV9 CASSPRVGAGGNTGELFF
TRBJ1-1 TRBV7-9 CASSLGGQNTEAFF
TRBJ1-5 TRBV19 CASSINSGQGMTQPQHF
TRBJ2-7 TRBV6-4 CASKNGFDSYEQYF
TRBJ1-1 TRBV29-1 CSDHREAFF
TRBJ1-5 TRBV11-2 CASSIQNQPQHF
TRBJ2-7 TRBV19 CASTKTWTSGISSYEQYF
TRBJ2-2 TRBV7-3 CASSLNPGAGELFF
TRBJ2-3 TRBV19 CASSGDSDTQYF
TRBJ1-6 TRBV14 CASSQRQGGAPLHF
TRBJ2-2 TRBV7-9 CASSFTATGELFF
TRBJ2-6 TRBV18 CASSPGQGNPGANVLTF
TRBJ1-1 TRBV2 CASSPGQYTEAFF
TRBJ2-1 TRBV4-1 CASSQDFLAGREQFF
TRBJ2-1 TRBV7-2 CASSLAWSSGAYNEQFF
TRBJ1-4 TRBV12-2 CASRLVLGRTHNEKLFF
TRBJ1-3 TRBV30 CAWSVGQVSGNTIYF
TRBJ1-6 TRBV7-2 CASSPVAAGGNSPLHF
TRBJ1-1 TRBV5-5 CASSFSGMNTEAFF
TRBJ2-1 TRBV4-1 CASSQLTGLAGGAYNEQFF
TRBJ2-7 TRBV9 CASSSSGNGYEQYF
TRBJ1-2 TRBV6-6 CASSYSGAYTF
TRBJ2-5 TRBV5-1 CASRLAQETQYF
TRBJ2-6 TRBV28 CASSLWADPHFSGANVLTF
TRBJ1-5 TRBV10-1 CASNESIGPQHF
TRBJ1-2 TRBV18 CASSSLPQADYGYTF